Listed here are 22 T cell receptor beta chains from one sample, sequenced in a study of T cells in women clearing cervical HPV infection. Assay: immunoSEQ multiplex PCR; the TCRdb copy retains only in-frame clones and omits some. The table lists about 20,000 clones. Sequencing input: blood buffy coat. These receptors originate from a woman between 18 and 69 years old with a cervical HPV16 infection that either progressed to CIN3+ or cleared (not recorded which).

Notes on this clone: The CDR3 end lies 3 residues beyond the end of the read and is filled in from the germline J gene. V gene TRBV7-2 combines with J gene TRBJ1-2; possibly TRBD1 for D (5 bases). The CDR3 has 14 residues. Germline values: CDR1 SGHTA, CDR2 FQGNSA. Trimming removed 2 bases at V and 5 bases at J, with 12 bases between. CDR3 sequence: CASSLSPQEYGYTF. The sequenced part of the CDR3 DNA is TGTGCCAGCAGCTTATCGCCACAGGAATATGGC.

As concerns this clone: The read halts 3 residues ahead of the CDR3 end, with the missing end drawn from the germline J gene. The V and J genes are TRBV28 and TRBJ2-5; D may be TRBD2 (6 bases). The CDR3 spans 17 residues. V lost 1 base and J lost 3, with 18 bases in between. Germline CDR1 is MDHEN and CDR2 is SYDVKM. The DNA read from the CDR3 is TGTGCCAGCAGTTTATCGTATCAGACTAGTGGAAAAGAGACC. Amino acid sequence: CASSLSYQTSGKET. The full CDR3 reads CASSLSYQTSGKETQYF.

On this clone: Read sequence stops 3 residues before the CDR3 end, and the germline J gene provides the missing end. V usage is TRBV19 and J usage is TRBJ2-3; D perhaps matches TRBD2 (6 bases). Germline-derived CDR1 and CDR2 are LNHDA and SQIVND (reference sequence). Trimming shortened V by 7 bases and J by 3 bases, and 17 bases separated the two germline ends. The length of the CDR3 is 15 residues. Incomplete CDR3 DNA: TGTGCCAGTACGGGGGTCGACGGTATTACAGATACG. It yields the protein CASTGVDGITDT. The whole CDR3 is CASTGVDGITDTQYF.

On this clone itself: The CDR3 end is not reached by the read, which stops 3 residues before it; the germline J gene fills it in. V usage is TRBV2 and J usage is TRBJ2-1; TRBD1 matches at 9 bases. The CDR3 runs to 14 residues. V lost 3 bases, J lost 8 bases, and 5 bases stayed unmatched. Germline V lookup: CDR1 SNHLY, CDR2 FYNNEI. CDR3 DNA (partial): TGTGCCAGCAGTGAGCGACAGGGGGTGTATGAG. Its protein product is CASSERQGVYE. The CDR3 as a whole reads CASSERQGVYEQFF. The full variable domain, completed using reference TRBV2 and TRBJ2-1, is EPEVTQTPSHQVTQMGQEVILRCVPISNHLYFYWYRQILGQKVEFLVSFYNNEISEKSEIFDDQFSVERPDGSNFTLKIRSTKLEDSAMYFCASSERQGVYEQFFGPGTRLTVL.

On this clone itself: Read sequence stops 3 residues before the CDR3 end, and the germline J gene provides the missing end. This chain uses TRBV10-3 with TRBJ1-3, with D tentatively TRBD1 (5 bases). Trimming shortened V by 4 bases and J by 0 bases, and 7 bases separated the two germline ends. Germline assignment: CDR1 ENHRY and CDR2 SYGVKD. The CDR3 runs to 14 residues. CDR3 sequence: CAISGQLSGNTIYF. CDR3 DNA (partial): TGTGCCATCAGTGGACAGCTCTCTGGAAACACC.

In regard to this clone: The read ends 3 residues shy of where the CDR3 ends; the end is completed using the germline J gene. The V call is TRBV7-9, the J call TRBJ2-5; D is possibly TRBD1 (6 bases). Trimming shortened V by 1 base and J by 5 bases, and 11 bases separated the two germline ends. Germline V gene sequence: CDR1 SEHNR, CDR2 FQNEAQ (reference sequence). This CDR3 contains 14 residues. CDR3 sequence reads: CASSLVPQGETQYF. The sequenced CDR3 bases are TGTGCCAGCAGCTTAGTACCCCAGGGGGAGACC.

Notes on this clone: Read data end 3 residues before the CDR3 end; the end is taken from the germline J gene. This chain connects TRBV4-1 to TRBJ1-4; D gene uncertain. Trimming stripped 0 bases from V and 8 bases from J, with 16 bases between. The germline V gene encodes CDR1 MGHRA and CDR2 YSYEKL. This CDR3 spans 16 amino acids. The CDR3 loop reads CASSQDPQTTGEKLFF. CDR3 bases read: TGCGCCAGCAGCCAAGATCCCCAGACTACCGGGGAAAAA.

About this clone itself: The read is 3 residues too short to cover the CDR3 end, so that end is filled in from the germline J gene. The rearrangement links TRBV20-1 to TRBJ2-5; D possibly corresponds to TRBD2 (6 bases). The germline V gene has CDR1 DFQATT and CDR2 SNEGSKA (reference sequence). The CDR3 has 13 residues. The V and J ends lost 5 bases and 7 bases respectively, with 17 bases between them. The CDR3 here is CSAGDSPWGTQYF. CDR3 DNA (partial): TGCAGTGCTGGGGACTCCCCCTGGGGGACC.

Comments on this clone: The read gets to within 3 residues of the CDR3 end, and the germline J gene fills in the rest. The J gene is TRBJ2-4, the V gene TRBV18; D ambiguous. The V gene's germline CDR1 is KGHSH and CDR2 LQKENI. The CDR3 sequence is 16 residues long. The CDR3 DNA, read in part, is TGTGCCAGCTCACCTTCGGATACAAGCCCTAACTATGGT. Translated, it gives CASSPSDTSPNYG. The full CDR3 sequence reads CASSPSDTSPNYGQYF.

As for this clone: The read falls 3 residues short of the CDR3 end, and the missing part is taken from the germline J gene. The rearrangement uses TRBV5-6 and TRBJ2-1; 8 bases are a match to TRBD1. With V trimmed by 0 bases and J by 6 bases, 5 bases remained unmatched. The CDR3 covers 15 residues. Germline assignment: CDR1 SGHDT and CDR2 YYEEEE. The CDR3 sequence: CASSLGGQGPNEQFF. CDR3 DNA, as far as it was read: TGTGCCAGCAGCTTGGGTGGACAGGGTCCCAATGAG. Full variable domain (missing parts from reference TRBV5-6 and TRBJ2-1): DAGVTQSPTHLIKTRGQQVTLRCSPKSGHDTVSWYQQALGQGPQFIFQYYEEEERQRGNFPDRFSGHQFPNYSSELNVNALLLGDSALYLCASSLGGQGPNEQFFGPGTRLTVL.

To note about this clone: From the germline J gene comes the end of the CDR3, since the read stops 3 residues before it. The chain carries TRBV5-1 and TRBJ2-5; 8 nucleotides align to TRBD2. Losses at the gene ends were 4 bases for V and 4 bases for J; bases not matched to a gene: 9. The CDR3 covers 15 residues. Germline assignment: CDR1 SGHRS and CDR2 YFSETQ. The CDR3 is CASSISGGGSETQYF. Incomplete CDR3 DNA: TGCGCCAGCAGCATCTCGGGGGGGGGTTCAGAGACC.

In regard to this clone: The sequenced fragment ends 3 residues before the CDR3 boundary, so the rest is inferred from the germline J gene. The chain couples TRBV19 to TRBJ2-6; D is perhaps TRBD1 (6 bases). Germline CDR1 is LNHDA and CDR2 is SQIVND (reference sequence). The CDR3 covers 17 residues. V lost 3 bases, J lost 4 bases, and 16 bases lay in between. The covered CDR3 bases are TGTGCCAGTAGTATCCCCCCTACAGGGACGGGGGCCAACGTC. It specifies CASSIPPTGTGANV. From start to end, the CDR3 is CASSIPPTGTGANVLTF.

Comments on this clone: The CDR3 end lies 3 residues beyond the end of the read and is filled in from the germline J gene. The J gene is TRBJ2-1, the V gene TRBV7-2; 9 bases agree with TRBD2. CDR3 size: 15 residues. The J segment lost 2 bases and the V segment lost 4 bases, leaving 3 bases of the junction unmatched. Germline values: CDR1 SGHTA, CDR2 FQGNSA. This CDR3 is CASSYSGGTYNEQFF. CDR3 DNA, as far as it was read: TGTGCCAGCAGCTACAGCGGGGGGACCTACAATGAG.

As to this clone: Read data end 3 residues before the CDR3 end; the end is taken from the germline J gene. This rearrangement joins TRBV19 to TRBJ2-3; 10 nucleotides line up with TRBD2. Germline loops: CDR1 LNHDA, CDR2 SQIVND (reference sequence). The CDR3 has 15 amino acids. Unmatched junction bases numbered 2, after V lost 3 bases and J lost 2 bases. CDR3 bases read: TGTGCCAGTAGTATTACTAGCGGGGCCACAGATACG. It specifies CASSITSGATDT. The CDR3 in full is CASSITSGATDTQYF.

Comments on this clone: The CDR3 end falls 3 residues outside the read, so it is completed with the germline J gene. The chain recombines TRBV2 with TRBJ2-3; TRBD2 agrees at 12 bases. CDR1 and CDR2 (germline): SNHLY, FYNNEI. The CDR3 is made up of 16 amino acids. Trimming cost V 8 bases and J 0 bases; bases outside gene matches: 6. The part of the CDR3 DNA that was read is TGTGCCAGCGAAACTAGCGGGGGGACTAGCACAGATACG. This translates into CASETSGGTSTDT. The complete CDR3 sequence is CASETSGGTSTDTQYF.

Notes on this clone: The CDR3 end lies 3 residues beyond the end of the read and is filled in from the germline J gene. The chain links TRBV2 to TRBJ1-4; 8 positions agree with TRBD1. Per the germline V gene, CDR1 is SNHLY and CDR2 is FYNNEI. V shed 6 bases and J 7 bases; nucleotides not matched to a gene: 7. The CDR3 spans 14 residues. The CDR3 loop is CASRDRVGSEKLFF. Partial CDR3 DNA: TGTGCCAGCAGGGACAGGGTTGGTAGTGAAAAA. Variable domain in full (rest from reference TRBV2 and TRBJ1-4): EPEVTQTPSHQVTQMGQEVILRCVPISNHLYFYWYRQILGQKVEFLVSFYNNEISEKSEIFDDQFSVERPDGSNFTLKIRSTKLEDSAMYFCASRDRVGSEKLFFGSGTQLSVL.

On this clone: Sequencing ends 3 residues short of the CDR3 end; the germline J gene provides the rest. This chain links TRBV7-3 with TRBJ1-1; perhaps TRBD1 as D (6 bases). V lost 3 bases to trimming and J lost 0 bases, with 11 bases between them. CDR3 length: 15 amino acids. Germline V gene sequence: CDR1 SGHTA, CDR2 FQGTGA. The CDR3: CASSLDSSMNTEAFF. The CDR3 DNA, read in part, is TGTGCCAGCAGCTTGGACAGTTCAATGAACACTGAA.

This chain's CDR3 is CASSHGGHGSVQYF. Partial CDR3 DNA: TGTGCCAGCAGCCACGGGGGGCACGGTAGCGTT. J is TRBJ2-4 and V is TRBV3-1 (or the pseudogene TRBV3-2), with D possibly matching TRBD2 (7 bases). The sequence runs out 3 residues before the end of the CDR3; the remainder is reconstructed from the germline J gene. Germline V gene sequence: CDR1 LGHDT, CDR2 YNNKEL (reference sequence). This CDR3 is built from 14 residues.

Comment on this clone: The CDR3 end falls 3 residues outside the read, so it is completed with the germline J gene. The rearrangement joins TRBV28 to TRBJ1-5; D might be TRBD1 (6 bases). Germline V CDR1 and CDR2: MDHEN, SYDVKM. CDR3 length: 15 residues. The V gene lost 6 bases and the J gene lost 1 base, with 13 bases spanning the gap. The sequenced CDR3 bases are TGTGCCAGCAGCGAGGCCGGACAGAGCAATCAGCCC. It codes for CASSEAGQSNQP. In full, the CDR3 is CASSEAGQSNQPQHF.

By frequency, this clone is medium-sized. The read comes to an end 3 residues before the CDR3 does, leaving the germline J gene to fill in the end. The chain employs TRBV18 and TRBJ2-1, with TRBD2 matching over 7 bases. The V and J ends lost 2 bases and 2 bases, in that order; junction bases with no gene match: 9. Germline CDR1 reads KGHSH; CDR2 reads LQKENI. The CDR3 is 17 residues long. Partial CDR3 DNA: TGTGCCAGCTCACCAGGCCCCCGGGACTACCCCTACAATGAG. It encodes CASSPGPRDYPYNE. The whole CDR3 sequence reads CASSPGPRDYPYNEQFF.

Worth noting for this clone: The DNA ends 3 residues before the CDR3 does, and the rest of the CDR3 is filled in from the germline J gene. V usage is TRBV6-4 and J usage is TRBJ2-2; D is ambiguous. Germline-derived CDR1 and CDR2 are MRHNA and SNTAGT. V was shortened by 5 bases and J by 1 base, with 2 bases between the two germline ends. The CDR3 covers 12 residues. CDR3 sequence: CASSQNTGELFF. Incomplete CDR3 DNA: TGTGCCAGCAGTCAGAACACCGGGGAG.

In the case of this clone: The read falls 3 residues short of the CDR3 end, and the missing part is taken from the germline J gene. This chain uses TRBV6-4 with TRBJ1-1; 11 nucleotides line up with TRBD1. Germline CDR1 reads MRHNA; CDR2 reads SNTAGT. V shed 6 bases and J 4 bases; nucleotides not matched to a gene: 4. The CDR3 is made up of 14 amino acids. CDR3 region: CASSPGTGGTEAFF. The sequenced CDR3 bases are TGTGCCAGCAGCCCCGGGACAGGGGGCACTGAA.